A selection of T cell receptor beta chains follows, all from one sample in a study of blood T cell repertoires in COVID-19. Produced via immunoSEQ multiplex PCR; TCRdb's table is partial and in-frame only. The sample has approximately 220,000 clones, less than 90% seen once. Sequencing input: PBMCs or T cells enriched from blood (not recorded which). All receptors derive from a woman under 40 who had been exposed to COVID-19. Both conserved end residues are part of each CDR3. A D gene is named only where the DNA matches it firmly. The size of a clone is reported for some rows only, either as once, few or many, or as a class for expanded clones.

d_gene,j_gene,abundance,v_gene,CDR3aa,CDR3nt
-,TRBJ1-2,-,TRBV24-1,CATSDLGTSYGYTF,TGTGCCACCAGTGATTTGGGCACCTCCTATGGCTACACCTTC
TRBD1,TRBJ1-6,-,TRBV28,CASSFNRGPPYNSPLHF,TGTGCCAGCAGTTTTAACAGGGGCCCGCCTTATAATTCACCCCTCCACTTT
TRBD1,TRBJ1-2,-,TRBV30,CAWSGTGGAEGYTF,TGTGCCTGGAGTGGAACAGGGGGCGCGGAAGGCTACACCTTC
TRBD1,TRBJ2-7,-,TRBV24-1,CATSDTGTGANEQYF,TGTGCCACCAGTGACACAGGGACAGGGGCTAACGAGCAGTACTTC
TRBD2,TRBJ2-3,-,TRBV19,CATRPELAGADTQYF,TGTGCCACACGACCCGAACTAGCGGGGGCAGATACGCAGTATTTT
TRBD1,TRBJ2-5,-,TRBV18,CASSPLTGEETQYF,TGTGCCAGCTCACCACTTACAGGGGAAGAGACCCAGTACTTC
-,TRBJ2-2,few,TRBV10-1,CASSLYTGELFF,TGCGCCAGCAGTCTTTACACCGGGGAGCTGTTTTTT
TRBD1,TRBJ1-1,-,TRBV11-2,CASSLVPDRGSAFF,TGTGCCAGCAGCTTAGTACCCGACAGGGGGTCAGCTTTCTTT
-,TRBJ2-2,-,TRBV6-1,CASSYAPNTGELFF,TGTGCCAGCAGCTACGCACCGAACACCGGGGAGCTGTTTTTT
TRBD1,TRBJ2-7,-,TRBV19,CASSLTRDSSYEQYF,TGTGCCAGTAGTCTAACACGGGACAGCTCCTACGAGCAGTACTTC
TRBD1,TRBJ1-1,-,TRBV18,CASSPPQGQVEAFF,TGTGCCAGCTCACCACCACAGGGGCAGGTTGAAGCTTTCTTT
TRBD2,TRBJ2-1,-,TRBV6-5,CASRRGLAGNEQFF,TGTGCCAGCAGGCGGGGACTAGCGGGCAATGAGCAGTTCTTC
-,TRBJ1-2,-,TRBV27,CASSLSGGRHGYTF,TGTGCCAGCAGTTTATCGGGAGGGAGACATGGCTACACCTTC
TRBD1,TRBJ2-3,-,TRBV11-3,CASSRGRGTDTQYF,TGTGCCAGCAGTCGGGGCAGGGGGACAGATACGCAGTATTTT
-,TRBJ1-6,-,TRBV27,CASSLGLGNSPLHF,TGTGCCAGCAGTTTGGGGCTGGGGAATTCACCCCTCCACTTT
-,TRBJ2-4,-,TRBV28,CARGGACWNIQYF,TGTGCCAGGGGTGGAGCTTGCTGGAACATTCAGTACTTC